Reported below is one T cell receptor beta chain. The specificity of this receptor is unknown. No base-level quality is on record; no much larger clone is a single base apart. These data originate in a study of molecular identifiers for immune sequencing clone quantification (dated by TCRdb to the late 2010s). With regard to the full study: For a replicate experiment, RNA from around 20,000 or 99,000 naive CD8 T cells was divided into five aliquots, of which four were sequenced. This methods study used CD8 T cells to benchmark TCR RNA copy counting and molecular-identifier clustering-based TCR repertoire sequencing (MIDCIRS).

Results and caveats for the whole study, not just this receptor: When barcode sub-clustering was omitted, TCR diversity was inflated by chimeric consensus sequences, with chimeras reaching as high as 47%. Highly expanded clone sizes could be underestimated if identical TCR molecules share a barcode. Modeling gave roughly 3 recovered TCR RNA copies per cell versus about ten by digital PCR, implying around 31% capture efficiency. In CMV-specific effector cells, over 99% of molecules were held by clones above 20 RNA copies, whereas under 1% of molecules were held by such clones in naive cells. A single cell's worth of spiked-in Jurkat TCR RNA was reported detectable even among under 1.3 million naive CD8 T cells. The naive libraries included spiked-in Jurkat TCR RNA (10 copies' worth), and this RNA is not part of the donor repertoire.

Libraries of naive CD8 T cells were built from anywhere between about 17,000 and 1,000,000 sorted cells, with 10%, 30% or 50% of the purified RNA used. Naive CD8 T cells, defined as CD8+CD4-CCR7+CD45RA+, were FACS-sorted into RLT Plus buffer on a BD FACSAria II. Detection sensitivity was tested by spiking Jurkat RNA equal to about 10 TCR copies' worth into samples containing about 20,000-1,000,000 naive CD8 T cells. Enrichment of CD8 T cells was performed with RosetteSep CD8+ T Cell Enrichment Cocktail and Ficoll-Paque, after which ACK red cell lysis was carried out. The trim is 6 bases for V and 3 bases for J, with a gap of 12 bases between the germline ends. For CDR1 and CDR2, the germline V gene (reference sequence) lists SGHAT and FQDESV. The CDR3 goes from the cysteine to the phenylalanine over 13 residues. The retained sequence is limited to the CDR3, 39 bases, with the frame set at the first base.

Library generation was performed with PCR. Sequencing used a NextSeq 500. Bulk TCR libraries were prepared as previously described, using TCR primers listed in Table S5. Total RNA was purified with the Qiagen AllPrep DNA/RNA kit. Before analysis, reads from multiple sequencing runs of one library were combined. As for the original processing: Reads were retained only if the reads had an exact TCR constant sequence, and the retained reads were trimmed to 150 nt and grouped according to their 12-nt molecular barcodes. Reads in each barcode group were sub-clustered using a 15% Levenshtein threshold, and a quality-weighted consensus sequence was built for each RNA molecule. Non-functional sequences were removed, as were lower-count sequences one edit away from another. Barcode sub-clusters with fewer than 20% of the maximum read count were removed, based on fitting two negative binomial distributions. Starting from the raw public reads, TCRdb applied fastp trimming at Q25, assembled clones with MiXCR and retained in-frame beta chains. Rows are unified per CDR3 protein, each entry keeping the most common DNA and genes. The V and J calls and clone size come from TCRdb's table, not from the authors' own analysis. Across this sample there are 300,000 to 400,000 distinct CDR3 sequences, with 24% seen only once. Of the sample, about 0.7% falls within the top ten clones.

Sequenced input: naive CD8+ T cells from blood, with Jurkat cell RNA spiked in. Interpreted using the paper, the cell subset or site label stands for: FACS-sorted CD8+CD4-CCR7+CD45RA+ naive T cells. The receptor was isolated from a human donor in good health. Some libraries in this study had Jurkat cell RNA spiked in. The chain is encoded by TRBV11-1 joined to TRBJ2-7, with the D gene call left open. The DNA is TGTGCCAGCAGTCCGAAAAAGTACTACGAGCAGTACTTC. This codes for CASSPKKYYEQYF.